This T cell receptor (beta chain) derives from a study of identical twins. With respect to this clonotype: Its antigen is not identified.

Template switching (which added a universal primer site) was used, and cDNA carried unique molecular identifiers. TCRdb fed the 5' RACE reads into MiXCR, producing one record per CDR3 protein. The table lists 400,000 to 550,000 distinct CDR3 sequences, more than 13% of them singletons. General study points: Monozygotic twins shared more out-of-frame TCR alpha than recombination models predicted.

The CDR3 sequence is 14 residues long. CDR1 is ENHRY, CDR2 SYGVKD, per germline. With 2 bases removed from V and 4 bases from J, the gap between germline ends came to 9 bases. Every one of the donors was a healthy Caucasian. The data also belong to a second study, concerning yellow fever vaccine responses in identical twins.

The V call is TRBV10-3, the J call TRBJ1-5; tentative D call: TRBD1 (5 bases). The clonotype comes from a woman aged 18-30 years in good health. Sample: CD4+ T cells sorted from blood. The CDR3: CAISEAAGNQPQHF. CDR3 DNA: TGTGCCATCAGTGAGGCTGCAGGGAATCAGCCCCAGCATTTT.